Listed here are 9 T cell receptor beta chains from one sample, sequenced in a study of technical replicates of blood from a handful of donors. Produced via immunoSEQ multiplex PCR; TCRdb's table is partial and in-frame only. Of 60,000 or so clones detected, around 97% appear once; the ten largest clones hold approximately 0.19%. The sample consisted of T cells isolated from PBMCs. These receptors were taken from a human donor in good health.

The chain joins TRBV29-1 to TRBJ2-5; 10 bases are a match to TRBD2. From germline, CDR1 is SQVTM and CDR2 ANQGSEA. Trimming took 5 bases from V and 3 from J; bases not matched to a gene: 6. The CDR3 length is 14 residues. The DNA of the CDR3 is TGCAGCGTTCTAGCGGGAGTGGGGGAAGAGACCCAGTACTTC. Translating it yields CSVLAGVGEETQYF. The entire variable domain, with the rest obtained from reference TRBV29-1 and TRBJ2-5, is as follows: SAVISQKPSRDICQRGTSLTIQCQVDSQVTMMFWYRQQPGQSLTLIATANQGSEATYESGFVIDKFPISRPNLTFSTLTVSNMSPEDSSIYLCSVLAGVGEETQYFGPGTRLLVL.

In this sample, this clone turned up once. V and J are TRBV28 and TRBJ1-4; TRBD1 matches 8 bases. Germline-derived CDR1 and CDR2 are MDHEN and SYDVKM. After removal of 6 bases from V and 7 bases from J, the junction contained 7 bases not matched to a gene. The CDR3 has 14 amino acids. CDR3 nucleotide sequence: TGTGCCAGCAGACCTGACAGGGGACGTGAAAAACTGTTTTTT. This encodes CASRPDRGREKLFF.

In DNA, the CDR3 is TGTGCCAGCAGTGGGCAGGGGGCCACTGAAGCTTTCTTT. Its protein is CASSGQGATEAFF. The rearrangement uses TRBV2 and TRBJ1-1, with 8 bases that match TRBD1. Germline V CDR1 and CDR2: SNHLY, FYNNEI. V lost 4 bases, J lost 4 bases, and 2 bases stayed unmatched. This CDR3 has 13 residues.

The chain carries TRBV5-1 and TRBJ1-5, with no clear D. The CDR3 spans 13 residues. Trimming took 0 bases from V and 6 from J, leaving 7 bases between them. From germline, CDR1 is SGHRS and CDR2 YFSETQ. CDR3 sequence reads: CASSLVPGQPQHF. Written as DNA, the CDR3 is TGCGCCAGCAGCTTGGTTCCGGGTCAGCCCCAGCATTTT.

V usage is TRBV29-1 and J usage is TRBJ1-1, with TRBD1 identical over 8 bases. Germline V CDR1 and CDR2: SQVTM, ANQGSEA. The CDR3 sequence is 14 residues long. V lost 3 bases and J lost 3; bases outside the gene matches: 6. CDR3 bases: TGCAGCGTTGACCAGGACAGGGAGGACACTGAAGCTTTCTTT. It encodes CSVDQDREDTEAFF.

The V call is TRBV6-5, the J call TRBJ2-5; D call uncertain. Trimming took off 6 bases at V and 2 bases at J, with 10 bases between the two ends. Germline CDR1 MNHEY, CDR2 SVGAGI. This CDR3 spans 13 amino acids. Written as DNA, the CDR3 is TGTGCCAGCAGCGATTTACTTCAAGAGACCCAGTACTTC. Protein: CASSDLLQETQYF.

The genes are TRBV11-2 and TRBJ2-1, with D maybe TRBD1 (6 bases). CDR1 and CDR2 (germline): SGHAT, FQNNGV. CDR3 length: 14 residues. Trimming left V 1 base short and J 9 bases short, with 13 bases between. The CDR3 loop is CASSLARGWGEQFF. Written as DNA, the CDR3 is TGTGCCAGCAGCTTAGCCAGGGGCTGGGGTGAGCAGTTCTTC.

Here the CDR3 DNA reads TGCGCCAGCAGTGGGTTAACCGTACACCTCTACGAGCAGTACTTC. This translates into CASSGLTVHLYEQYF. This chain joins TRBV10-2 and TRBJ2-7; no firm D call. The CDR3 is made up of 15 amino acids. CDR1 WSHSY and CDR2 SAAADI come from the germline V gene. V was shortened by 4 bases and J by 3 bases, with 16 bases between the two germline ends.

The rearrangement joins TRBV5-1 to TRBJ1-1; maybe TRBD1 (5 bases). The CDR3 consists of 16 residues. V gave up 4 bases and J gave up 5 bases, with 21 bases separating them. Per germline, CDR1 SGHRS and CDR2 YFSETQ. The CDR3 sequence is CASSAQQAQKGTEAFF. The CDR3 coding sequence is TGCGCCAGCAGCGCGCAACAGGCGCAAAAGGGAACTGAAGCTTTCTTT.